Shown below are 12 T cell receptor beta chains from a single sample sequenced in a study of T cells in Graves' hyperthyroidism and ophthalmopathy. The TCR beta CDR3 regions underwent amplification using RNA transcripts as the source. The HTBI primer set drove a first-round RT-PCR of the TCR CDR3. One entry per CDR3 protein results from TCRdb running MiXCR on the multiplex PCR reads. This table has about 520,000 distinct CDR3 sequences, around 24% appearing once. Sequences were obtained from blood. The receptors here all came from a woman in her thirties with Graves' ophthalmopathy.

This clonotype showed up just a few times. The chain has TRBV19 and TRBJ2-5; 7 bases match TRBD1. The CDR3 contains 14 residues. The germline gives CDR1 LNHDA, CDR2 SQIVND (reference sequence). The ends lost 4 bases at V and 4 bases at J; junction bases unmatched: 6. The CDR3 region is CASSTPRQGETQYF. Written as DNA, the CDR3 is TGTGCCAGTAGTACCCCTCGACAGGGAGAGACCCAGTACTTC. Full variable domain (remainder filled in from reference TRBV19 and TRBJ2-5): DGGITQSPKYLFRKEGQNVTLSCEQNLNHDAMYWYRQDPGQGLRLIYYSQIVNDFQKGDIAEGYSVSREKKESFPLTVTSAQKNPTAFYLCASSTPRQGETQYFGPGTRLLVL.

This clonotype came up many times. This chain uses TRBV12-3 or TRBV12-4 with TRBJ1-1, with D possibly matching TRBD1 (6 bases). Trimming pared 3 bases from V and 7 bases from J, leaving 12 bases between. The CDR3 sequence is 13 residues long. The CDR3 region is CASSLATGHEAFF. The CDR3 bases are TGTGCCAGCAGTTTGGCGACAGGCCATGAAGCTTTCTTT.

This clonotype appeared many times. This sequence joins TRBV7-3 and TRBJ2-3; TRBD1 or TRBD2 may be the D gene (5 bases each). Trimming removed 4 bases at V and 2 bases at J, with 13 bases between. Germline CDR1 is SGHTA and CDR2 is FQGTGA. This CDR3 region has 15 residues. CDR3 DNA sequence: TGTGCCAGCAGCTCTGGGGGTCCCTTCACAGATACGCAGTATTTT. Amino acids: CASSSGGPFTDTQYF.

There are many counts of this clonotype. The chain joins TRBV18 to TRBJ1-1; 12 bases fit TRBD1. After removal of 1 base from V and 9 bases from J, the junction contained 0 bases not matched to a gene. The CDR3 has 13 residues. CDR1 KGHSH and CDR2 LQKENI come from the germline V gene. In DNA form, the CDR3 reads TGTGCCAGCTCACCACGGGACAGGGGGCAAGCTTTCTTT. Translated: CASSPRDRGQAFF.

The rearrangement uses TRBV6-1 and TRBJ1-2, with D tentatively TRBD1 (6 bases). Between the trimmed V and J ends, which lost 7 bases and 1 base, there was a span of 16 bases. The CDR3 has 15 residues. Germline CDR1 is MNHNS and CDR2 is SASEGT. CDR3 residues: CASTLQGGVNYGYTF. The CDR3 nucleotides read TGTGCCAGCACCCTACAGGGAGGCGTTAACTATGGCTACACCTTC.

This chain links TRBV29-1 with TRBJ1-2; D gene unclear. From germline, CDR1 is SQVTM and CDR2 ANQGSEA. The CDR3 length is 14 residues. The V end lost 6 bases, the J end lost 0 bases, and 14 bases lay between the germline ends. CDR3 coding DNA: TGCAGCGTCCCAGGTGACGGAGCTAACTATGGCTACACCTTC. Amino acids: CSVPGDGANYGYTF.

The chain couples TRBV12-5 to TRBJ1-1, with 7 bases aligning to TRBD1. The CDR3 runs to 13 residues. The ends lost 6 bases at V and 7 bases at J; junction bases unmatched: 8. The germline V gene encodes CDR1 LGHNT and CDR2 FRNRAP. The CDR3 region has the DNA TGTGCTAGTGGGGACCAGGGACAGCTTGAAGCTTTCTTT. Amino acids: CASGDQGQLEAFF.

This rearrangement joins TRBV6-1 to TRBJ2-7; 14 bases map to TRBD2. Germline CDR1 and CDR2: MNHNS and SASEGT. Unmatched junction bases numbered 5, after V lost 2 bases and J lost 2 bases. CDR3 length equals 17 residues. This CDR3 reads CASSERTSGRSPYEQYF. CDR3 in DNA: TGTGCCAGCAGTGAACGGACTAGCGGGAGGTCTCCCTACGAGCAGTACTTC.

This chain joins TRBV18 and TRBJ2-5; unclear D gene. The germline CDR1 and CDR2 sequences are KGHSH and LQKENI. Trimming stripped 2 bases from V and 4 bases from J, with 11 bases between. The CDR3 runs 14 residues. Here the CDR3 DNA reads TGTGCCAGCTCACCATACCGTCAAGCAGAGACCCAGTACTTC. It is translated as CASSPYRQAETQYF.

The rearrangement links TRBV6-4 to TRBJ1-2, with a tentative D call TRBD1 (6 bases). Trimming took 1 base from V and 0 from J, leaving 15 bases between them. There are 17 residues in the CDR3. Germline V gives CDR1 MRHNA, CDR2 SNTAGT. As DNA, the CDR3 is TGTGCCAGCAGTGACTTAGGACAGCCCGTTTCTAACTATGGCTACACCTTC. It encodes CASSDLGQPVSNYGYTF.

This clonotype was detected many times. The chain is built from TRBV6-5 and TRBJ1-1; 8 bases line up with TRBD1. Germline V lookup: CDR1 MNHEY, CDR2 SVGAGI. The CDR3 spans 15 residues. J lost 5 bases, V lost 2 bases, and 7 bases had no gene match. The CDR3: CASSYHQTGETEAFF. Here the CDR3 DNA reads TGTGCCAGCAGTTACCACCAGACAGGGGAGACTGAAGCTTTCTTT.

This clonotype was seen ten or more times. The chain uses TRBV6-1 and TRBJ2-5, with D perhaps matching TRBD1 (5 bases). CDR1 and CDR2 from the germline V gene are MNHNS and SASEGT. The CDR3 loop spans 13 amino acids. V lost 6 bases, J lost 1 base, and 9 bases lay in between. In DNA, the CDR3 is TGTGCCAGCAGGCGACAGCTCCAAGAGACCCAGTACTTC. Its protein is CASRRQLQETQYF.